Listed here are 16 T cell receptor beta chains from one sample, sequenced in a study of T-cell memory formation after mild COVID-19 (dated by TCRdb to the early 2020s). Library generation was performed with 5' RACE. The sequencer listed for this sample is Illumina NovaSeq 6000. TCRdb cleaned the public reads at Q25 with fastp, built clones with MiXCR and kept in-frame beta chains. Merged by CDR3 protein, the rows form single entries marked with the most common genes and DNA. Recorded for this sample are around 340,000 distinct CDR3 sequences; approximately 15% of them occurred a single time. Over 20% of the sample is held by the ten biggest clonotypes. Sequencing was performed on PBMCs or a T cell subset sorted from them (not recorded which). All receptors come from a man between 18 and 29 years old who had mild COVID-19 (a few samples of this study predate the infection). The sample titles of this study are shuffled in the database, so cell type and time point are left out; the donor was told from shared clones.

As for this clonotype: A much larger clone differs by one base, so this may be a read error. This chain links TRBV5-5 with TRBJ2-1; 12 positions agree with TRBD2. The CDR3 sequence is 19 residues long. Germline CDR1 is SGHKS and CDR2 is YYEKEE (reference sequence). CDR3 coding DNA: TGTGCCAGCAGCGCGACAGGGACTAGCGGGCGAATCGCCTACAATGAGAAGTTCTTC. Translated, it gives CASSATGTSGRIAYNEKFF. Combining the CDR3 with reference TRBV5-5 and TRBJ2-1 gives the whole variable domain DAGVTQSPTHLIKTRGQQVTLRCSPISGHKSVSWYQQVLGQGPQFIFQYYEKEERGRGNFPDRFSARQFPNYSSELNVNALLLGDSALYLCASSATGTSGRIAYNEKFFGPGTRLTVL.

This chain connects TRBV6-2 or TRBV6-3 to TRBJ2-7; no reliable D call. This CDR3 is built from 12 residues. From germline, CDR1 is MNHEY and CDR2 SVGEGT. The V gene lost 6 bases and the J gene lost 9 bases, with 15 bases spanning the gap. The CDR3 reads CASSDGSWAQYF. CDR3 nucleotide sequence: TGTGCCAGCAGCGACGGGTCCTGGGCGCAGTACTTC.

The V call is TRBV6-2 or TRBV6-3, the J call TRBJ1-1, with D possibly being TRBD1 (6 bases). V lost 5 bases and J lost 3, with 19 bases in between. CDR3 size: 16 residues. Germline V gives CDR1 MNHEY, CDR2 SVGEGT. The CDR3 DNA reads TGTGCCAGCAGTATCCGGGGGGCGGGGCTGGACACTGAAGCTTTCTTT. This encodes CASSIRGAGLDTEAFF.

This chain connects TRBV11-2 to TRBJ2-2; TRBD1 is a possible D gene (5 bases). CDR1 and CDR2 from the germline V gene are SGHAT and FQNNGV. V was clipped by 5 bases and J by 0 bases, with 10 bases between them. This CDR3 is built from 15 residues. The CDR3 here is CASSPLTANTGELFF. CDR3 sequence (DNA): TGTGCCAGCAGCCCCCTGACAGCGAACACCGGGGAGCTGTTTTTT. Full variable domain (rest looked up from reference TRBV11-2 and TRBJ2-2): EAGVAQSPRYKIIEKRQSVAFWCNPISGHATLYWYQQILGQGPKLLIQFQNNGVVDDSQLPKDRFSAERLKGVDSTLKIQPAKLEDSAVYLCASSPLTANTGELFFGEGSRLTVL.

The chain joins TRBV6-2 or TRBV6-3 to TRBJ1-1, with D possibly being TRBD1 (5 bases). Germline CDR1 is MNHEY and CDR2 is SVGEGT. Trimming removed 6 bases at V and 3 bases at J, with 23 bases between. CDR3 size: 17 residues. CDR3 amino acids: CASSFTYRGEADTEAFF. CDR3 nucleotide sequence: TGTGCCAGCAGCTTCACCTACCGAGGGGAAGCGGACACTGAAGCTTTCTTT.

The chain is built from TRBV7-9 and TRBJ2-2; TRBD1 agrees at 7 bases. CDR3 size: 16 residues. Trimming cost V 7 bases and J 3 bases; bases outside gene matches: 11. Germline V lookup: CDR1 SEHNR, CDR2 FQNEAQ (reference sequence). The CDR3 sequence: CASTELGQQYTGELFF. CDR3 nucleotide sequence: TGTGCCAGCACCGAACTGGGACAGCAGTACACCGGGGAGCTGTTTTTT.

V usage is TRBV28 and J usage is TRBJ1-2; 7 nucleotides agree with TRBD1. The length of the CDR3 is 14 residues. Losses at the gene ends were 4 bases for V and 7 bases for J; bases not matched to a gene: 9. The germline V gene encodes CDR1 MDHEN and CDR2 SYDVKM. For the CDR3, the DNA is TGTGCCAGCAGTTCACAGACAGGGTCGGTTGGCTACACCTTC. Its protein product is CASSSQTGSVGYTF.

The rearrangement uses TRBV18 and TRBJ2-1; TRBD2 is a possible D gene (5 bases). The CDR3 contains 11 residues. From germline, CDR1 is KGHSH and CDR2 LQKENI. Trimming left V 6 bases short and J 10 bases short, with 10 bases between. DNA for the CDR3: TGTGCCAGCTCCCTACTAGTCGAGCAGTTCTTC. It codes for CASSLLVEQFF.

This clonotype was detected ten times or more. The V gene is TRBV5-1, the J gene TRBJ2-7; 8 bases fit TRBD1. The length of the CDR3 is 12 residues. Germline V gene sequence: CDR1 SGHRS, CDR2 YFSETQ. The ends lost 4 bases at V and 6 bases at J; junction bases unmatched: 3. This chain's CDR3 is CASSPTGVEQYF. The CDR3 coding sequence is TGCGCCAGCAGCCCGACAGGGGTCGAGCAGTACTTC.

The J gene is TRBJ2-7, the V gene TRBV12-3 or TRBV12-4; D unresolved. This CDR3 spans 13 amino acids. Trimming removed 6 bases at V and 2 bases at J, with 11 bases between. The CDR3 spells CASSRLGPYEQYF. DNA of the CDR3: TGTGCCAGCAGCCGACTGGGCCCCTACGAGCAGTACTTC.

The chain couples TRBV10-2 to TRBJ2-7; TRBD2 might be the D (5 bases). The length of the CDR3 is 12 residues. Germline loops: CDR1 WSHSY, CDR2 SAAADI. V gave up 6 bases and J gave up 9 bases, with 15 bases separating them. The CDR3 is CASRSGPDGQYF. The CDR3 DNA is TGCGCCAGCAGAAGCGGCCCTGACGGGCAGTACTTC.

This clonotype was counted a few times. The chain links TRBV12-3 or TRBV12-4 to TRBJ2-3; D ambiguous. This CDR3 comprises 15 residues. Trimming cost V 2 bases and J 0 bases, with 9 bases left between them. CDR3 DNA sequence: TGTGCCAGCAGTTTACTCTGGGCCAGCACAGATACGCAGTATTTT. Translation: CASSLLWASTDTQYF.

This clonotype has more than one count but fewer than ten. The chain has TRBV6-1 and TRBJ2-4, with D perhaps assigned TRBD1 or TRBD2 (5 bases each). The CDR3 is made up of 13 amino acids. Trimming left V 7 bases short and J 6 bases short, with 13 bases between. Germline assignment: CDR1 MNHNS and CDR2 SASEGT. The CDR3 sequence is CASKFGGGNIQYF. DNA for the CDR3: TGTGCCAGCAAATTCGGTGGGGGAAACATTCAGTACTTC.

This clonotype was seen more than once but under ten times. The chain couples TRBV7-2 to TRBJ2-1; possibly TRBD1 for D (6 bases). V was cut by 1 base and J by 9 bases, with 16 bases left in between. The CDR3 extends over 15 amino acids. The germline V gene has CDR1 SGHTA and CDR2 FQGNSA. The CDR3 reads CASSLVNRAMSEQFF. CDR3 bases: TGTGCCAGCAGCTTAGTGAACAGGGCTATGTCTGAGCAGTTCTTC.

In this sample, this clonotype turned up a few times. The chain joins TRBV11-2 to TRBJ1-1, with 7 bases lining up with TRBD1. V lost 3 bases, J lost 8 bases, and 15 bases stayed unmatched. The germline CDR1 and CDR2 sequences are SGHAT and FQNNGV. The CDR3 spans 16 residues. The CDR3 loop reads CASSFPFGQAQAEAFF. The CDR3 DNA sequence: TGTGCCAGCAGCTTCCCTTTCGGACAGGCTCAGGCGGAAGCTTTCTTT.

The rearrangement joins TRBV7-9 to TRBJ2-2; no firm D call. The V end was cut by 3 bases, the J end by 0 bases, with 8 bases between. This CDR3 is 15 amino acids long. The V gene's germline CDR1 is SEHNR and CDR2 FQNEAQ (reference sequence). DNA of the CDR3: TGTGCCAGCAGCTTCGGTCAGGCGAACACCGGGGAGCTGTTTTTT. Translation: CASSFGQANTGELFF.